These T cell receptor beta chains were read from a single sample in a study of blood T cell repertoires in COVID-19. TCRdb's table, derived via immunoSEQ multiplex PCR, lists solely in-frame clones and lacks some. The sample holds roughly 190,000 clones, more than 75% seen once. The sample comprised PBMCs or T cells enriched from blood (not recorded which). The receptors were sampled from a woman aged 45-65 years with acute COVID-19. The CDR3 runs from the conserved cysteine through the conserved F or W. Size is stated for part of the rows, as once, few or many counts, or as a class when the clone is expanded.

J | V | size | CDR3
TRBJ1-1 | TRBV6-5 | once | CAVGTGGWNTEAFF
TRBJ1-1 | TRBV5-1 | few | CASSLVAGGKNTEAFF
TRBJ2-3 | TRBV5-1 | - | CASSLDLAGVNTQYF
TRBJ2-3 | TRBV10-3 | once | CAVALRDTQYF
TRBJ1-2 | TRBV5-1 | - | CASSSDSFEGYTF
TRBJ1-1 | TRBV4-2 | few | CASSQGTVTEAFF
TRBJ1-1 | TRBV7-8 | few | CASSLWVARVTEAFF
TRBJ1-3 | TRBV4-1 | - | CASSPEGETGSGNTIYF
TRBJ1-2 | TRBV28 | - | CASSSLYYGYTF
TRBJ2-1 | TRBV12-3/TRBV12-4 | - | CASSRGQNQQFF
TRBJ1-1 | TRBV5-1 | few | CASSLPSFTEAFF
TRBJ2-2 | TRBV3-1/TRBV3-2 | - | CASSLWTSGGPDINTGELFF
TRBJ1-2 | TRBV28 | - | CASSLLAQNYGYTF
TRBJ1-1 | TRBV7-3 | once | CASSFGQMNTEAFF
TRBJ1-3 | TRBV30 | once | CAWSVSLNIGNTIYF
TRBJ2-1 | TRBV18 | - | CASSKGLAGGPNEQFF
TRBJ2-3 | TRBV3-1/TRBV3-2 | - | CASSLADTDTQYF
TRBJ2-6 | TRBV10-3 | - | CAIKPGQAASGANVLTF
TRBJ1-5 | TRBV5-8 | - | CASSLDLGQRNQPQHF
TRBJ1-3 | TRBV19 | few | CASSPSSGGRSGNTIYF
TRBJ2-2 | TRBV5-1 | many | CASSLRTLAGADTGELFF
TRBJ2-4 | TRBV3-1/TRBV3-2 | - | CASSQVGGLAKNIQYF
TRBJ2-6 | TRBV4-1 | - | CASSQDGGRGVRGANVLTF
TRBJ2-5 | TRBV4-2 | - | CASSQERLASGGALETQYF
TRBJ1-3 | TRBV27 | - | CASSMTGVEGNTIYF
TRBJ2-4 | TRBV11-1 | - | CASSLGTGNIQYF
TRBJ2-1 | TRBV10-3 | few | CAAGTGINEQFF
TRBJ2-2 | TRBV19 | - | CASKKQGNTGELFF
TRBJ2-3 | TRBV7-9 | - | CASTSWVGVQGVRTDTQYF
TRBJ1-6 | TRBV28 | - | CASTIEGQKPLGSPLHF
TRBJ2-5 | TRBV11-2 | - | CASSSQGALPTQYF
TRBJ1-5 | TRBV30 | - | CAWSSSLNQPQHF
TRBJ2-6 | TRBV11-2 | - | CASSAEVASGANVLTF
TRBJ2-2 | TRBV4-2 | many | CASSQEGSVNTGELFF
TRBJ1-1 | TRBV7-8 | - | CASILDTEAFF
TRBJ1-2 | TRBV28 | - | CASSSLRQGFYGYTF
TRBJ1-2 | TRBV7-2 | - | CASSLDGGYTF
TRBJ2-3 | TRBV30 | - | CAWSRAASTDTQYF
TRBJ1-2 | TRBV28 | few | CASSLGGSYYGYTF
TRBJ1-5 | TRBV12-2 | - | CASRTSHSDRVIPHSNQPQHF
TRBJ2-3 | TRBV3-1/TRBV3-2 | - | CASSPGASGVDTQYF
TRBJ2-5 | TRBV5-1 | few | CASSLQTSGETQYF
TRBJ1-1 | TRBV19 | - | CASSMGGWQENTEAFF
TRBJ2-6 | TRBV2 | many | CASSRGQAGANVLTF
TRBJ2-1 | TRBV11-3 | few | CASSLPASGGAGEQFF
TRBJ1-5 | TRBV27 | - | CASSLLSRGQPQHF
TRBJ2-5 | TRBV18 | - | CASSPGTEGTQYF
TRBJ1-1 | TRBV7-3 | - | CASRQGMNTEAFF
TRBJ1-2 | TRBV4-3 | - | CASSQVEAGRDGYTF
TRBJ2-1 | TRBV19 | - | CATRPGNLVYNEQFF
TRBJ1-3 | TRBV19 | - | CASTSRSGAGGNTIYF
TRBJ1-4 | TRBV3-1/TRBV3-2 | - | CASSQGRGEKLFF
TRBJ1-3 | TRBV5-6 | - | CASSLIGGRRLSGNTIYF
TRBJ1-1 | TRBV28 | - | CASSRAQGRWNTEAFF
TRBJ1-3 | TRBV9 | - | CASSRGGNSGNTIYF
TRBJ1-3 | TRBV11-2 | - | CASSFWSDGEAASGNTIYF
TRBJ1-6 | TRBV9 | - | CASSESGTGGNSPLHF
TRBJ1-2 | TRBV5-6 | few | CASSLGQVNYGYTF
TRBJ2-1 | TRBV6-5 | few | CASSPETTYNEQFF
TRBJ1-2 | TRBV4-3 | - | CASSQDPVNYGYTF